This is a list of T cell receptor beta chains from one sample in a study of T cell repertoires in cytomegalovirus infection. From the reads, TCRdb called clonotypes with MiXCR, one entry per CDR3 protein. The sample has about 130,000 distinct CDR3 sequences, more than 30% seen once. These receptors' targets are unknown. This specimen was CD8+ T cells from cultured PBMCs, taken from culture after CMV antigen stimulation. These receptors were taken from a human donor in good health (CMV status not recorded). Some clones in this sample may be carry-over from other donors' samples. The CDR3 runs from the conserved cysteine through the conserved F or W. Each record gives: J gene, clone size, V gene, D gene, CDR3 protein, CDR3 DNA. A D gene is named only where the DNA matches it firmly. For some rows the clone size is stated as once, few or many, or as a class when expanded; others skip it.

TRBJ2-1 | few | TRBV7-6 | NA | CASSLASYNEQFF | TGTGCCAGCAGCTTAGCTTCATACAATGAGCAGTTCTTC
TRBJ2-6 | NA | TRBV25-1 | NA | CASSEWGGGANVLTF | TGTGCCAGCAGTGAATGGGGCGGTGGGGCCAACGTCCTGACTTTC
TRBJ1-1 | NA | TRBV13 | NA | CASKVVTEAFF | TGTGCCAGCAAGGTGGTCACTGAAGCTTTCTTT
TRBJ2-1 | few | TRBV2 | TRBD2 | CASRLSGGAYNEQFF | TGTGCCAGCAGACTTAGCGGGGGGGCATACAATGAGCAGTTCTTC
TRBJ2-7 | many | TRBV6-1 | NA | CASSSPGTGTYEQYF | TGTGCCAGCAGTTCCCCCGGTACGGGAACCTACGAGCAGTACTTC
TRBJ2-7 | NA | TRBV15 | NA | CATSRPTAGWPYEQYF | TGTGCCACCAGCAGACCCACAGCCGGCTGGCCCTACGAGCAGTACTTC
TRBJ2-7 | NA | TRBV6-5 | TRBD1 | CASSPDRVEQYF | TGTGCCAGCAGTCCGGACAGGGTCGAGCAGTACTTC
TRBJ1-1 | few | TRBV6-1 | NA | CAISYDIGGLGDTEAFF | TGTGCCATCAGCTATGATATCGGGGGGCTCGGGGACACTGAAGCTTTCTTT
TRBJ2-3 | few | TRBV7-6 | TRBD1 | CASSRGGSTTDTQYF | TGTGCCAGCAGCAGAGGGGGCTCCACCACAGATACGCAGTATTTT
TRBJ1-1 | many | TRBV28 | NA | CASRTRGEGTEAFF | TGTGCCAGCAGGACGAGGGGCGAGGGCACTGAAGCTTTCTTT
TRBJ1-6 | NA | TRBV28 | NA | CASSLPGTDSPLHF | TGTGCCAGCAGTTTACCAGGGACGGATTCACCCCTCCACTTT